Following are 4 T cell receptor beta chains from one sample sequenced in a study of shared clonotypes between healthy human individuals. CD45RO negativity and positive selection for CCR7 defined naive CD8 cells, a population that excluded terminally differentiated effector memory CD45RA+ cells. Here immunoSEQ multiplex PCR was the method, and the copy in TCRdb shows in-frame clones only, minus some. The table lists under 2,000,000 clones, about 95% of them singletons. The sequencing input was naive CD8+ T cells sorted from blood. The receptors come from a young man in good health.

For this clone: The sample carries other DNA sequences with the same CDR3. This chain connects TRBV28 to TRBJ1-1, with TRBD1 as a possible D gene (6 bases). The germline gives CDR1 MDHEN, CDR2 SYDVKM. Trimming removed 5 bases from V and 0 bases from J, with 10 bases in between. This CDR3 is built from 14 residues. Written as DNA, the CDR3 is TGTGCCAGCAGTCCGACAGGCCTGAACACTGAAGCTTTCTTT. Translating gives CASSPTGLNTEAFF.

J is TRBJ1-1 and V is TRBV4-1, with D unclear. The CDR3 length is 15 residues. Trimming took 4 bases from V and 1 from J, leaving 13 bases between them. Germline V gene lookup returns CDR1 MGHRA and CDR2 YSYEKL. The CDR3 here is CASSPFRTGNTEAFF. CDR3 in DNA: TGCGCCAGCAGCCCCTTCAGGACGGGGAACACTGAAGCTTTCTTT.

The chain combines TRBV2 with TRBJ2-7; D is unclear. Per germline, CDR1 SNHLY and CDR2 FYNNEI. Trimming cost V 4 bases and J 5 bases, with 12 bases left between them. The CDR3 covers 13 residues. The CDR3 here is CASSVSLADEQYF. CDR3 DNA: TGTGCCAGCAGTGTTTCTTTGGCCGACGAGCAGTACTTC. Using reference TRBV2 and TRBJ2-7 for the parts outside the CDR3, the full variable domain is EPEVTQTPSHQVTQMGQEVILRCVPISNHLYFYWYRQILGQKVEFLVSFYNNEISEKSEIFDDQFSVERPDGSNFTLKIRSTKLEDSAMYFCASSVSLADEQYFGPGTRLTVT.

V gene TRBV28 combines with J gene TRBJ2-7; TRBD2 might be the D (7 bases). This CDR3 is 13 amino acids long. Between the trimmed V and J ends, which lost 3 bases and 5 bases, there was a span of 11 bases. Looked up from germline, CDR1 is MDHEN and CDR2 is SYDVKM. The CDR3 nucleotides are TGTGCCAGCAGTTTTGGGGGGGGCCACGAGCAGTACTTC. Translation gives CASSFGGGHEQYF.